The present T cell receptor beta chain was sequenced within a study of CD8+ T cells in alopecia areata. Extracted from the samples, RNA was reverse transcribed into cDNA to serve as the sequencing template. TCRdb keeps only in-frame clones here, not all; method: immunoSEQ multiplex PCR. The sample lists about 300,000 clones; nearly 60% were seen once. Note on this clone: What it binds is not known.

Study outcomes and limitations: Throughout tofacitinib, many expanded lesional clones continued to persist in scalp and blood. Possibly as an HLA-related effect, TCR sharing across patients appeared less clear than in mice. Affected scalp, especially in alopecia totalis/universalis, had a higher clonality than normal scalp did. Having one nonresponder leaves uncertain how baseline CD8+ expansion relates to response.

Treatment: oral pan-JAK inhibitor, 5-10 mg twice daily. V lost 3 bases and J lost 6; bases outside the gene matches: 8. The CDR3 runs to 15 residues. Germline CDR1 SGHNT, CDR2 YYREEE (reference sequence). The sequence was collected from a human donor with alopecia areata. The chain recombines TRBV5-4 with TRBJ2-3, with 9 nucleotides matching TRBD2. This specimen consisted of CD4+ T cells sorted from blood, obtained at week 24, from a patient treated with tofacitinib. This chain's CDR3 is CASSYSTSGVDTQYF. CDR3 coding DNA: TGTGCCAGCAGCTACTCGACTAGCGGAGTGGATACGCAGTATTTT. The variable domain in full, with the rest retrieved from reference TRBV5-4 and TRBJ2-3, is ETGVTQSPTHLIKTRGQQVTLRCSSQSGHNTVSWYQQALGQGPQFIFQYYREEENGRGNFPPRFSGLQFPNYSSELNVNALELDDSALYLCASSYSTSGVDTQYFGPGTRLTVL.